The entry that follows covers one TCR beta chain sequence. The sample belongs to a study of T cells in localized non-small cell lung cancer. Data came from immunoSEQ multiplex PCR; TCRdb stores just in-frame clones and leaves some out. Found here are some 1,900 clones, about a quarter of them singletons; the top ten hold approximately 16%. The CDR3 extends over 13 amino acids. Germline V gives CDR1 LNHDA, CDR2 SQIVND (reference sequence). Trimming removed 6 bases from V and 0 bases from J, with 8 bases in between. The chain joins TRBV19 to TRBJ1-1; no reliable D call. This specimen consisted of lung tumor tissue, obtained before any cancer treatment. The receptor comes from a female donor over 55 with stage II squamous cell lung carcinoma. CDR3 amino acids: CASSPQVNTEAFF. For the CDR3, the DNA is TGTGCCAGTAGCCCCCAGGTGAACACTGAAGCTTTCTTT.